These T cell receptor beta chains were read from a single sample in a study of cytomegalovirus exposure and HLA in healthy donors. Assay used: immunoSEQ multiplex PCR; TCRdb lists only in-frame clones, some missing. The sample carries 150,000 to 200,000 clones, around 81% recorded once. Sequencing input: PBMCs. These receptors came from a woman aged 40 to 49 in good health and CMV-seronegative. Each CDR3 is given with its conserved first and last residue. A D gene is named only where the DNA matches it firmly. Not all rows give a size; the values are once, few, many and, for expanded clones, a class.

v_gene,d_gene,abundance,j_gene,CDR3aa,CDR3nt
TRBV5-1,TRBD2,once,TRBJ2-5,CASSWTSGQETQYF,TGCGCCAGCAGCTGGACTAGCGGGCAAGAGACTCAGTACTTC
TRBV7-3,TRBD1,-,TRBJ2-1,CASGRDRDGEQFF,TGTGCCAGCGGACGGGACAGGGACGGGGAGCAGTTCTTC
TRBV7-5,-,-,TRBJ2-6,CARSLRGGAGANVLTF,TGTGCCAGAAGCTTAAGGGGGGGAGCTGGGGCCAACGTCCTGACTTTC
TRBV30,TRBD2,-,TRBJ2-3,CAWSVGGPGDTQYF,TGTGCCTGGAGTGTGGGAGGGCCTGGAGATACGCAGTATTTT
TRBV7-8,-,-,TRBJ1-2,CASSLTGYGYTF,TGTGCCAGCAGCTTAACAGGATATGGCTACACCTTC
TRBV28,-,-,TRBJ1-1,CASRLHREREAFF,TGTGCCAGCAGACTGCACCGGGAGAGGGAAGCTTTCTTT
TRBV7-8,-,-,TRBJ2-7,CASSLVVLRGYEQYF,TGTGCCAGCAGCTTAGTCGTCCTAAGGGGGTACGAGCAGTACTTC
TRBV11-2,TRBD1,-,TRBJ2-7,CASSYDRGRDEQYF,TGTGCCAGCAGCTACGACAGGGGGCGCGACGAGCAGTACTTC
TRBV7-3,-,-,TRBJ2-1,CASSLRGTRTYNEQFF,TGTGCCAGCAGCTTAAGGGGGACAAGGACCTACAATGAGCAGTTCTTC
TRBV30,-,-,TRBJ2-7,CAWSVSSYEQYF,TGTGCCTGGAGTGTAAGCTCCTACGAGCAGTACTTC
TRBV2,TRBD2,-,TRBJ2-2,CASSQAGGDTGELFF,TGTGCCAGCAGTCAAGCGGGAGGGGACACCGGGGAGCTGTTTTTT
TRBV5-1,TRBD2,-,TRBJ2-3,CASSGSSGSQADTQYF,TGCGCCAGCAGCGGATCGAGCGGGAGTCAGGCAGATACGCAGTATTTT
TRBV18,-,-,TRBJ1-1,CASSPQTDEGAFF,TGTGCCAGCTCACCACAAACAGACGAAGGCGCTTTCTTT
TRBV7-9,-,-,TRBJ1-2,CASSLALVGRGGYTF,TGTGCCAGCAGCTTAGCGCTGGTGGGAAGGGGCGGCTACACCTTC
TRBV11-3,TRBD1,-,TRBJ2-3,CASSRRDRGLDTQYF,TGTGCCAGCAGCCGCCGGGACAGGGGTTTGGATACGCAGTATTTT
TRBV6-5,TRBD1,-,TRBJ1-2,CASSFGTGGGYGYTF,TGTGCCAGCAGCTTCGGGACAGGGGGCGGCTATGGCTACACCTTC
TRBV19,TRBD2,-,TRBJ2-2,CASSIRAGGLTGELFF,TGTGCCAGTAGTATTAGAGCGGGAGGTCTCACCGGGGAGCTGTTTTTT
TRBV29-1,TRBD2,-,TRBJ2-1,CSVDGLGLAGVYEQFF,TGCAGCGTTGACGGTCTCGGACTAGCGGGAGTCTATGAGCAGTTCTTC
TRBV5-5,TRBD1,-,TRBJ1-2,CASSWTGDNYGYTF,TGTGCCAGCAGCTGGACAGGGGATAACTATGGCTACACCTTC
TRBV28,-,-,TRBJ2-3,CASFTSFPYTDTQYF,TGTGCCAGCTTTACTTCCTTTCCATACACAGATACGCAGTATTTT
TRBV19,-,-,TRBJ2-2,CASRLSGQGAGELFF,TGTGCCAGTAGACTGAGCGGTCAAGGCGCCGGGGAGCTGTTTTTT
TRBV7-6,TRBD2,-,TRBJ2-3,CASSSRGLAGPTDTQYF,TGTGCCAGCAGCTCGCGGGGACTAGCGGGACCCACAGATACGCAGTATTTT
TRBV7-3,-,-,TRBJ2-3,CASSLETGRGRGTQYF,TGTGCCAGCAGCTTAGAAACCGGGAGGGGGCGTGGGACGCAGTATTTT
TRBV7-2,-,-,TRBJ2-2,CASSLGSVNTGELFF,TGTGCCAGCAGCTTAGGCAGCGTAAACACCGGGGAGCTGTTTTTT
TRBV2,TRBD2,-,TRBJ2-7,CASRKGTSGRAPYEQYF,TGTGCCAGCAGGAAAGGGACTAGCGGGAGGGCCCCCTACGAGCAGTACTTC
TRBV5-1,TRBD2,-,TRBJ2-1,CASSRGLAGTNEQFF,TGCGCCAGCAGCAGGGGGCTAGCGGGAACTAATGAGCAGTTCTTC
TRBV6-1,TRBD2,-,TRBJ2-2,CASLLGLGGTGELFF,TGTGCCAGCTTGCTTGGTCTGGGAGGGACCGGGGAGCTGTTTTTT
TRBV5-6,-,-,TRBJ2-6,CASSLERSSGANVLTF,TGTGCCAGCAGCTTGGAGCGAAGCTCTGGGGCCAACGTCCTGACTTTC
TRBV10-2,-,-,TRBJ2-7,CASLDLVGSGSYEQYF,TGCGCCAGCTTAGACCTCGTCGGTAGCGGATCCTACGAGCAGTACTTC
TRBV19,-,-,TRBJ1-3,CASSPSTAYSGNTIYF,TGTGCCAGTAGCCCAAGCACAGCCTACTCTGGAAACACCATATATTTT
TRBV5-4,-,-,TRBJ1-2,CASSLSAGMDYGYTF,TGTGCCAGCAGCTTGTCGGCAGGGATGGACTATGGCTACACCTTC
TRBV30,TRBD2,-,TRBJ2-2,CAWIGGGNLNTGELFF,TGTGCCTGGATCGGCGGGGGAAATTTGAACACCGGGGAGCTGTTTTTT
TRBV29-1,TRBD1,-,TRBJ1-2,CSAGQGGYGYTF,TGCAGCGCTGGACAGGGCGGTTATGGCTACACCTTC
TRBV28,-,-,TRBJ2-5,CASIGAGTQYF,TGTGCCAGTATCGGCGCGGGGACCCAGTACTTC
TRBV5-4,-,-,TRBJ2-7,CASSSSGVHSYEQYF,TGTGCCAGCAGCTCCAGCGGAGTTCACTCCTACGAGCAGTACTTC
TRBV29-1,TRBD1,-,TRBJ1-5,CSVVPPGQGDSQPQHF,TGCAGCGTTGTCCCCCCGGGACAGGGGGATAGTCAGCCCCAGCATTTT
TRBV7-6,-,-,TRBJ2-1,CASSSLEGPTYNEQFF,TGTGCCAGCAGCTCCCTGGAGGGACCAACCTACAATGAGCAGTTCTTC
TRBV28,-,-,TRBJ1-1,CASSLGGDTEAFF,TGTGCCAGCAGTTTGGGGGGGGACACTGAAGCTTTCTTT
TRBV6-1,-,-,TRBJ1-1,CASSAGVSPTEAFF,TGTGCCAGCAGCGCAGGGGTCAGCCCCACTGAAGCTTTCTTT
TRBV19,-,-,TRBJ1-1,CATSSRRDTEAFF,TGTGCCACCTCGAGCAGGAGGGACACTGAAGCTTTCTTT
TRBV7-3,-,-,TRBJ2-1,CASATGSSSYNEQFF,TGTGCCAGCGCTACGGGATCTTCCTCCTACAATGAGCAGTTCTTC
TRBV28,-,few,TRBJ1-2,CASSLDSKVNYGYTF,TGTGCCAGCAGTCTGGACAGCAAAGTTAACTATGGCTACACCTTC
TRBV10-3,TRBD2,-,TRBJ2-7,CAIRGLAVYEQYF,TGTGCCATCAGAGGACTAGCGGTCTACGAGCAGTACTTC
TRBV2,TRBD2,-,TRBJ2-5,CATNSVGGREETQYF,TGTGCCACCAATTCGGTCGGCGGGAGGGAGGAGACCCAGTACTTC
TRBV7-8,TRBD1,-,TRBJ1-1,CASSFRTGLNTEAFF,TGTGCCAGCAGCTTCCGGACAGGGTTGAACACTGAAGCTTTCTTT
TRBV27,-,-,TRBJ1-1,CASSLNPVNTEAFF,TGTGCCAGCAGTTTAAACCCGGTGAACACTGAAGCTTTCTTT
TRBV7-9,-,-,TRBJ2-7,CASRRSEVPYEQYF,TGTGCCAGCAGAAGGTCGGAGGTTCCCTACGAGCAGTACTTC
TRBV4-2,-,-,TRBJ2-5,CASSQGVGGETQYF,TGTGCCAGCAGCCAAGGGGTGGGGGGAGAGACCCAGTACTTC
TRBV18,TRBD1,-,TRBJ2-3,CASSLRQGASKDTQYF,TGTGCCAGCTCACTACGACAGGGTGCTTCCAAAGATACGCAGTATTTT
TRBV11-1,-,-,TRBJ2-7,CASSLARYSYEQYF,TGTGCCAGCAGCTTAGCTCGTTACTCCTACGAGCAGTACTTC
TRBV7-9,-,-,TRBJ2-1,CASSLGGSGISYNEQFF,TGTGCCAGCAGCTTAGGTGGGTCGGGAATTTCCTACAATGAGCAGTTCTTC
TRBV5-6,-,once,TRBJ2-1,CASSSQGSNEQFF,TGTGCCAGTTCCTCTCAGGGGTCCAATGAGCAGTTCTTC
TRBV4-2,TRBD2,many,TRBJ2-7,CASSQDTLAGGIYEQYF,TGTGCCAGCAGCCAAGATACCCTAGCGGGAGGGATCTACGAGCAGTACTTC
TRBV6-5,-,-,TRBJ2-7,CASSYSDSGSYEQYF,TGTGCCAGCAGTTACTCGGACAGTGGCTCCTACGAGCAGTACTTC
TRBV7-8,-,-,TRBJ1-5,CASSLDLNQPQHF,TGTGCCAGCAGCTTAGACCTAAATCAGCCCCAGCATTTT
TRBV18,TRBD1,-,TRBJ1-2,CASSPARQGIDGYTF,TGTGCCAGCTCACCAGCCCGACAGGGGATAGACGGCTACACCTTC
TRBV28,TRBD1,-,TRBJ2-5,CASSSLTGWDEETQYF,TGTGCCAGCAGTTCATTGACAGGGTGGGATGAAGAGACCCAGTACTTC
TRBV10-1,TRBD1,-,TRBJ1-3,CASSIGTDGNTIYF,TGCGCCAGCAGTATAGGGACAGACGGAAACACCATATATTTT
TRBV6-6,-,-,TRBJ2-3,CASSYRTTSTDTQYF,TGTGCCAGCAGTTACAGGACTACTAGCACAGATACGCAGTATTTT